This TCR beta chain originates from a study of cytotoxic CD8 clonotypes in ibrutinib-treated CLL. Generated by immunoSEQ multiplex PCR, the TCRdb table keeps only in-frame clones and is missing some. This table has around 310,000 clones, around four fifths appearing once. The receptor's source is a human donor with chronic lymphocytic leukemia. Source: PBMCs, taken before ibrutinib treatment.

The chain's CDR3 is CSVWGGTASYNEQFF. The CDR3 DNA follows: TGCAGCGTCTGGGGGGGCACAGCCTCTTACAATGAGCAGTTCTTC. The chain has TRBV29-1 and TRBJ2-1, with D possibly being TRBD2 (7 bases). The CDR3 runs to 15 residues. Looked up from germline, CDR1 is SQVTM and CDR2 is ANQGSEA. V was shortened by 6 bases and J by 4 bases, with 19 bases between the two germline ends.